Listed below are T cell receptor beta chains from one sample, sequenced in a study of metastatic and nonmetastatic thyroid tumors. TCRdb reanalyzed the PCR reads via MiXCR. Among around 30,000 clones, roughly a fifth were seen once, and the ten largest hold 6.5% to 8%. The sequencing input was blood. The receptors come from a female donor with papillary thyroid cancer or a benign thyroid nodule (not recorded which). Some clones in this sample may be carry-over from other donors' samples. The CDR3 runs from the conserved cysteine through the conserved F or W. D genes are given only for firm matches. Rows give clone size only sometimes, using once, few, many, or a class for an expanded clone.

>many|TRBV20-1|NA|TRBJ1-5
TGCAGTGCTAGAGCGAGGATGGGTGATCAGCCCCAGCATTTT
CSARARMGDQPQHF
>NA|TRBV5-1|NA|TRBJ2-1
TGCGCCAGCCGCCCCCCCGAAGCGGGTAATGAGCAGTTCTTC
CASRPPEAGNEQFF
>NA|TRBV6-1|NA|TRBJ1-4
TGTGCCAGCAGCCGGACAGTTAGGACTAATGAAGAACTGTTTTTT
CASSRTVRTNEELFF
>many|TRBV28|NA|TRBJ2-7
TGTGCCAGCAGTTCCAGCAGGGGGAGGAGCGAGCAGTACTTC
CASSSSRGRSEQYF
>many|TRBV5-1|NA|TRBJ2-5
TGCGCCAGCAGCTTGCGTAGCGAAAAAGAGACCCAGTACTTC
CASSLRSEKETQYF
>many|TRBV3-1|NA|TRBJ1-6
TGTGCCAGCAGCCAAGATCTGGGGAGCTCCTATAATTCACCCCTCCACTTT
CASSQDLGSSYNSPLHF
>NA|TRBV20-1|NA|TRBJ2-7
TGCAGTGCTAGAACCCCGAAGAGCTCCTACGAGCAGTACTTC
CSARTPKSSYEQYF
>many|TRBV10-1|NA|TRBJ1-1
TGCGCCAGCAGCCAGGATAAGCCGGGGACTGAAGCTTTCTTT
CASSQDKPGTEAFF
>many|TRBV6-5|TRBD1|TRBJ1-3
TGTGCCAGCGGGTACAGGGGGCCCCCATCCTTCTCTGGAAACACCATATATTTT
CASGYRGPPSFSGNTIYF
>many|TRBV15|TRBD1|TRBJ1-5
TGTGCCACCAGCAGAGCCCGGGACAGGGGGCCTAACCAGCCCCAGCATTTT
CATSRARDRGPNQPQHF
>medium-sized|TRBV20-1|TRBD2|TRBJ2-3
TGCAGTGCTAACTCGGGACTAGCGGGCCCCGCCGGGGCAGATACGCAGTATTTT
CSANSGLAGPAGADTQYF
>NA|TRBV7-8|TRBD1|TRBJ1-1
TGTGCCAGCAGCTATCGGGACAGGGCCACTGAAGCTTTCTTT
CASSYRDRATEAFF
>many|TRBV3-1|NA|TRBJ1-5
TGTGCCAGCAGCCAGGACAGACGGTCTATCCAGCCCCAGCATTTT
CASSQDRRSIQPQHF
>many|TRBV18|TRBD1|TRBJ2-7
TGTGCCAGCTCACCAGGACAGGGGAACGAGCAGTACTTC
CASSPGQGNEQYF
>NA|TRBV7-3|NA|TRBJ1-6
TGCGCCAGCAGCTTAAGTCGTGGGACATCTAATTCACCCCTCCACTTT
CASSLSRGTSNSPLHF
>NA|TRBV28|NA|TRBJ2-2
TGTTCCAGCAGATTCGAGGTTCAAGCGAACACCGGGGTGCTGTTTTTT
CSSRFEVQANTGVLFF